This paragraph covers one T cell receptor (beta chain) sequence. Its antigen has not been determined. Per-nucleotide qualities are absent, and no much larger clonotype sits a single base away. The sample belongs to a study of blood T cell repertoires in COVID-19 (dated by TCRdb to about 2020). Some background on the complete study: Collaborator samples came from the United States, Italy and Spain and covered acute and convalescent phases of COVID-19. The prospective study material was composed of cDNA or gDNA derived from T cells, B-cell-depleted T cells, or PBMCs. Deeply sampled blood TCRbeta repertoires from subjects exposed to, actively infected with, or recovered from COVID-19 were included in the dataset. A freely available public database, intended as a resource for researchers studying the immune response to SARS-CoV-2, is where the repertoires were released. The samples were drawn from two sources: the first 160 participants of the ongoing ImmuneRACE study, and over 950 subjects contributed by 6 global collaborators. A de-identified subject ID, COVID-19 status, age in years and sex were almost always included in the sample metadata. Where available, HLA class I and class II types were obtained from metadata supplied by the sample provider rather than from assay-based typing.

V is clipped by 3 bases and J by 9 bases, and the sequence between their germline boundaries is 12 bases long. The CDR3 covers 12 residues, taking in both the cysteine and the phenylalanine. This entry keeps only the CDR3 DNA: 36 bases, framed from base 1. CDR1 and CDR2 (MNHNS, SASEGT) derive from the germline V gene. TCRbeta CDR3 regions were amplified from genomic DNA using the immunoSEQ Assay, a bias-controlled multiplex PCR. The paper's data handling went like this. Nucleated cell counts per sample were estimated from amplification of reference gene primers within the assay. To quantify the absolute abundance of each unique TCRbeta CDR3 rearrangement, sequence reads were collapsed and filtered. For each sample, productive Simpson clonality was calculated as the square root of Simpson's diversity index across productive rearrangements. TCRdb obtained this table from immuneACCESS and retained in-frame rearrangements with V and J assigned. These tables miss some clones; where compared with another copy, unresolved V genes account for less than half of the shortfall, and the remainder is unexplained. V and J calls and clone size follow that table, whereas D and trimming were derived from the DNA. In all, the sample holds around 30,000 clones, and around 67% of those were seen once. The top ten clones comprise roughly a sixth of the sample.

Collaborating institutions collected whole blood in K2EDTA tubes following their own protocols. For TCRbeta analysis, collaborators shipped samples as frozen whole blood, isolated PBMCs, or DNA extracted from either of those sample types. What the research found in general, with its limitations: The amount of clinical and demographic metadata varied by source and participant and was provided uncurated.

The chain couples TRBV6-1 to TRBJ2-7, with the D gene uncertain. Sequenced material: peripheral blood. The origin of this receptor is a human donor in a cohort sampled during active COVID-19. Read as DNA, the sequence is TGTGCCAGCAGTGAGTCCGCGGTCGGGCAGTACTTC. The translation is CASSESAVGQYF.